These 21 T cell receptor beta chains originate from one sample sequenced in a study of Graves' ophthalmopathy and Graves' hyperthyroidism. Using RNA transcripts, the TCR beta CDR3 regions were amplified. Following a first-round RT-PCR that used HTBI primers, a second-round multiplex PCR was carried out. From the multiplex PCR reads, TCRdb called clonotypes with MiXCR, one entry per CDR3 protein. The sample carries 23,000 or so distinct CDR3 sequences, about half recorded once. Sequenced input: peripheral blood. These receptors were taken from an adult woman with stable Graves' hyperthyroidism.

V and J are TRBV2 and TRBJ2-1; 9 nucleotides agree with TRBD1. The V gene's germline CDR1 is SNHLY and CDR2 FYNNEI. Unmatched junction bases numbered 9, after V lost 6 bases and J lost 3 bases. This CDR3 contains 16 residues. CDR3: CASSETGTGLYNEQFF. DNA of the CDR3: TGTGCCAGCAGCGAGACCGGGACAGGGCTCTACAATGAGCAGTTCTTC.

This clonotype is labeled as medium-sized. This chain joins TRBV10-3 and TRBJ2-1, with TRBD2 identical over 7 bases. V dropped 4 bases and J dropped 0; count of bases not matched to a gene: 3. The germline V gene has CDR1 ENHRY and CDR2 SYGVKD. CDR3 length equals 15 residues. The CDR3 DNA reads TGTGCCATCAGTGTAGCGGGTGGCTCCTACAATGAGCAGTTCTTC. The encoded protein is CAISVAGGSYNEQFF.

Ten or more counts support this clonotype. The chain links TRBV6-4 to TRBJ2-2; TRBD1 matches at 7 bases. The CDR3 has 15 residues. J lost 2 bases, V lost 4 bases, and 4 bases had no gene match. Germline CDR1 is MRHNA and CDR2 is SNTAGT. The chain's CDR3 is CASSVEGGNTGELFF. In DNA form, the CDR3 reads TGTGCCAGCAGTGTGGAAGGGGGCAACACCGGGGAGCTGTTTTTT.

This clonotype was detected a few times. This CDR3 is CASSDTQRYQETQYF. CDR3 nucleotide sequence: TGTGCCAGCAGTGATACACAGCGGTATCAAGAGACCCAGTACTTC. This chain joins TRBV2 and TRBJ2-5, with a possible D match to TRBD2 (5 bases). The V gene lost 3 bases and the J gene lost 2 bases, with 13 bases spanning the gap. Germline-derived CDR1 and CDR2 are SNHLY and FYNNEI. The CDR3 spans 15 residues.

This clonotype was seen just once. The V and J genes are TRBV19 and TRBJ1-2; 11 bases fit TRBD1. Germline values: CDR1 LNHDA, CDR2 SQIVND (reference sequence). The CDR3 covers 15 residues. The junction had 9 bases not matched to a gene; V was cut back by 6 bases and J by 6 bases. The CDR3 protein is CASSRPGTGGHGYTF. The CDR3 region has the DNA TGTGCCAGTAGCCGACCCGGGACAGGGGGACATGGCTACACCTTC. Drawing the rest from reference TRBV19 and TRBJ1-2, the complete variable domain is DGGITQSPKYLFRKEGQNVTLSCEQNLNHDAMYWYRQDPGQGLRLIYYSQIVNDFQKGDIAEGYSVSREKKESFPLTVTSAQKNPTAFYLCASSRPGTGGHGYTFGSGTRLTVV.

V usage is TRBV7-2 and J usage is TRBJ2-1; 7 bases fit TRBD1. The CDR3 is made up of 16 amino acids. The J segment lost 7 bases and the V segment lost 0 bases, leaving 9 bases of the junction unmatched. Germline CDR1 is SGHTA and CDR2 is FQGNSA. The CDR3 spells CASSLAQGLIMNEQFF. In DNA form, the CDR3 reads TGTGCCAGCAGCTTAGCACAGGGGCTCATTATGAATGAGCAGTTCTTC. The whole variable domain, filled in from reference TRBV7-2 and TRBJ2-1, reads GAGVSQSPSNKVTEKGKDVELRCDPISGHTALYWYRQSLGQGLEFLIYFQGNSAPDKSGLPSDRFSAERTGGSVSTLTIQRTQQEDSAVYLCASSLAQGLIMNEQFFGPGTRLTVL.

The chain is built from TRBV6-5 and TRBJ2-7; 8 nucleotides match TRBD2. The CDR3 length is 12 residues. V lost 6 bases to trimming and J lost 6 bases; unmatched junction nucleotides: 4. Germline V gives CDR1 MNHEY, CDR2 SVGAGI. CDR3 amino acids: CASSYTSGEQYF. CDR3 DNA: TGTGCCAGCAGCTACACTAGCGGCGAGCAGTACTTC.

Within the sample, this clonotype is medium-sized (0.01 to 0.1%). The V gene is TRBV19, the J gene TRBJ1-2; no clear D gene. The V and J ends lost 6 bases and 0 bases respectively, with 11 bases between them. Per the germline V gene, CDR1 is LNHDA and CDR2 is SQIVND (reference sequence). The CDR3 covers 14 residues. CDR3 amino acids: CASRDDATNYGYTF. CDR3 DNA: TGTGCCAGTAGGGACGATGCTACTAACTATGGCTACACCTTC.

This clonotype appeared many times. An end of the junction does not agree with germline; a read error may underlie this. The rearrangement uses TRBV5-6 and TRBJ2-1; weak D call: TRBD2 (7 bases). Per germline, CDR1 SGHDT and CDR2 YYEEEE. This CDR3 region has 16 residues. For the CDR3, the DNA is TGTGCCAGCAGCAAGACATGGGGGGGGGCGTTCAATGGGCAGTTCTTC. It codes for CASSKTWGGAFNGQFF.

This clonotype is deemed medium-sized (0.01 to 0.1%). This rearrangement joins TRBV7-2 to TRBJ2-2; D gene unclear. Germline assignment: CDR1 SGHTA and CDR2 FQGNSA. Trimming stripped 2 bases from V and 5 bases from J, with 3 bases between. This CDR3 has 12 amino acids. CDR3 in DNA: TGTGCCAGCAGCTTACATACCGGGGAGCTGTTTTTT. Its translation: CASSLHTGELFF.

This clonotype was counted many times. The J gene is TRBJ2-1, the V gene TRBV27; the match to TRBD2 covers 11 bases. The length of the CDR3 is 14 residues. CDR1 MNHEY and CDR2 SMNVEV come from the germline V gene (reference sequence). The V segment lost 7 bases and the J segment 8 bases; nucleotides outside the gene matches: 7. The CDR3, as DNA: TGTGCCAGCACCCGACTAGCGGGAAGGGATGAGCAGTTCTTC. Protein: CASTRLAGRDEQFF.

This CDR3 is CASSLVAQVNSPLHF. The CDR3 DNA reads TGTGCCAGCAGCTTAGTAGCCCAAGTTAATTCACCCCTCCACTTT. The rearrangement uses TRBV7-2 and TRBJ1-6; no reliable D call. Germline CDR1 and CDR2: SGHTA and FQGNSA. V was pared by 1 base and J by 6 bases, with 10 bases between. This CDR3 region has 15 residues.

This clonotype was counted once. The CDR3 spells CSVAGSGATNEQFF. The CDR3 bases are TGCAGCGTTGCGGGCAGCGGAGCAACTAATGAGCAGTTCTTC. The rearrangement uses TRBV29-1 and TRBJ2-1; D is possibly TRBD2 (5 bases). The V end lost 4 bases, the J end lost 7 bases, and 17 bases lay between the germline ends. This CDR3 has 14 residues. Germline V gives CDR1 SQVTM, CDR2 ANQGSEA.

There are many counts of this clonotype. V and J are TRBV5-1 and TRBJ2-5, with TRBD2 identical over 10 bases. CDR1 is SGHRS and CDR2 is YFSETQ in the germline V gene. With V trimmed by 3 bases and J by 1 base, 6 bases remained unmatched. This CDR3 has 16 amino acids. The CDR3, as DNA: TGCGCCAGCAGCTCGGGACTAGCGCAACCCCAAGAGACCCAGTACTTC. Translation gives CASSSGLAQPQETQYF. Complete variable domain (other parts from reference TRBV5-1 and TRBJ2-5): KAGVTQTPRYLIKTRGQQVTLSCSPISGHRSVSWYQQTPGQGLQFLFEYFSETQRNKGNFPGRFSGRQFSNSRSEMNVSTLELGDSALYLCASSSGLAQPQETQYFGPGTRLLVL.

The chain carries TRBV5-1 and TRBJ2-2; 9 nucleotides align to TRBD1. The germline CDR1 and CDR2 sequences are SGHRS and YFSETQ. The CDR3 length is 15 residues. V gave up 4 bases and J gave up 4 bases; unmatched junction bases: 5. As DNA, the CDR3 is TGCGCCAGCAGCACCACAGGGGGCAGCACCGGGGAGCTGTTTTTT. This codes for CASSTTGGSTGELFF.

By proportion, this clonotype is medium-sized. J is TRBJ2-5 and V is TRBV7-2, with 15 bases that match TRBD2. Germline CDR1 and CDR2: SGHTA and FQGNSA. This CDR3 spans 18 amino acids. The V gene end was trimmed by 5 bases and the J gene end by 0 bases; junction bases not matched to a gene: 7. As DNA, the CDR3 is TGTGCCAGCAGCCCCGGAGGACTAGCGGGAGGGTACCAAGAGACCCAGTACTTC. Its protein is CASSPGGLAGGYQETQYF. Together with reference TRBV7-2 and TRBJ2-5, the CDR3 gives the full variable domain: GAGVSQSPSNKVTEKGKDVELRCDPISGHTALYWYRQSLGQGLEFLIYFQGNSAPDKSGLPSDRFSAERTGGSVSTLTIQRTQQEDSAVYLCASSPGGLAGGYQETQYFGPGTRLLVL.

A few counts support this clonotype. V and J are TRBV3-1 and TRBJ2-5; maybe TRBD2 (6 bases). There are 16 residues in the CDR3. V was clipped by 6 bases and J by 5 bases, with 22 bases between them. Germline V gene data show CDR1 as LGHDT and CDR2 as YNNKEL (reference sequence). As DNA, the CDR3 is TGTGCCAGCAGTAATATAACCGGGACTCAACGGGAGACCCAGTACTTC. It is translated as CASSNITGTQRETQYF.

The count of this clonotype is one. The chain joins TRBV5-1 to TRBJ2-3; D possibly matches TRBD1 or TRBD2 (6 bases each). CDR3 length: 16 amino acids. The germline V and J ends were trimmed by 1 base and 0 bases, with 12 bases remaining between them. Germline V gene lookup returns CDR1 SGHRS and CDR2 YFSETQ. CDR3 DNA: TGCGCCAGCAGCTTGTTGGGGGGCGGGAGCACAGATACGCAGTATTTT. Protein sequence: CASSLLGGGSTDTQYF.

This clonotype was recorded many times. The V gene is TRBV6-1, the J gene TRBJ1-5, with D possibly TRBD1 on 5 matching bases. Germline V gene lookup returns CDR1 MNHNS and CDR2 SASEGT. V was trimmed by 2 bases and J by 5 bases, leaving 7 bases between them. This CDR3 region has 13 residues. Here the CDR3 reads CASSERGYQPQHF. The CDR3, as DNA: TGTGCCAGCAGTGAACGGGGGTATCAGCCCCAGCATTTT.

The V and J genes are TRBV7-3 and TRBJ2-2, with D possibly matching TRBD2 (6 bases). Per germline, CDR1 SGHTA and CDR2 FQGTGA. V was shortened by 1 base and J by 9 bases, with 15 bases between the two germline ends. This CDR3 has 15 residues. The chain's CDR3 is CASSLSTSSQRELFF. For the CDR3, the DNA is TGTGCCAGCAGCTTAAGTACTAGCTCTCAGAGGGAGCTGTTTTTT.

This clonotype was recorded many times. The chain has TRBV28 and TRBJ2-3, with 8 bases fitting TRBD1. The CDR3 covers 15 residues. V was pared by 6 bases and J by 1 base, with 6 bases of the junction left unmatched. Germline V gene sequence: CDR1 MDHEN, CDR2 SYDVKM. CDR3 sequence reads: CASRAPGQGTDTQYF. The DNA for the CDR3 is TGTGCCAGCAGGGCCCCGGGACAGGGCACAGATACGCAGTATTTT.